Listed here are 17 T cell receptor beta chains from one sample, sequenced in a study of OX40 agonist ivuxolimab in advanced cancers. Using immunoSEQ multiplex PCR, the repertoire was profiled, and TCRdb retains in-frame clones only, with some absent. The repertoire has tens of thousands of clones, 80% to 85% of them found once; the top ten carry about 11%. The sequences come from CD4+ or CD8+ T cells sorted from blood, collected in a trial of the OX40 agonist ivuxolimab. Source of these receptors: an adult with an advanced solid tumor such as melanoma, head and neck, liver or kidney cancer.

The chain uses TRBV5-1 and TRBJ1-2, with TRBD1 identical over 11 bases. Germline V lookup: CDR1 SGHRS, CDR2 YFSETQ. This CDR3 region has 15 residues. V was clipped by 2 bases and J by 6 bases; unmatched bases: 6. DNA for the CDR3: TGCGCCAGCAGCTTAATGCCGGGACAGGGGGATGGCTACACCTTC. Its protein is CASSLMPGQGDGYTF.

The chain is built from TRBV11-2 and TRBJ2-3; TRBD2 is a possible D gene (6 bases). The CDR3 length is 16 residues. Germline V gene lookup returns CDR1 SGHAT and CDR2 FQNNGV. Trimming shortened V by 0 bases and J by 3 bases, and 13 bases separated the two germline ends. The CDR3 nucleotides read TGTGCCAGCAGCTTAGAGGCGCTAGCGAGTACAGATACGCAGTATTTT. Amino acids: CASSLEALASTDTQYF.

The sample holds many counts of this clone. The CDR3 bases are TGTGCCTGGAGTGTTGGGGGCAATCAGCCCCAGCATTTT. Its translation is CAWSVGGNQPQHF. The V and J genes are TRBV30 and TRBJ1-5; no clear D. V lost 0 bases and J lost 2, with 5 bases in between. From germline, CDR1 is GTSNPN and CDR2 SVGIG (reference sequence). The CDR3 spans 13 residues.

This chain connects TRBV2 to TRBJ1-1, with D tentatively TRBD1 (5 bases). CDR1 SNHLY and CDR2 FYNNEI come from the germline V gene. CDR3 size: 13 residues. V lost 7 bases, J lost 11 bases, and 20 bases lay in between. This CDR3 reads CASTPNGGEEAFF. The DNA for the CDR3 is TGTGCCAGCACTCCGAATGGGGGGGAAGAGGCTTTCTTT.

This clone was seen a few times. The chain combines TRBV2 with TRBJ2-3, with 8 positions matching TRBD2. The trim removed 0 bases at V and 1 base at J, leaving 3 bases unmatched. CDR1 and CDR2 (germline): SNHLY, FYNNEI. This CDR3 contains 16 residues. CDR3 protein: CASSEAWRGGTDTQYF. For the CDR3, the DNA is TGTGCCAGCAGTGAAGCGTGGCGGGGGGGCACAGATACGCAGTATTTT.

V usage is TRBV4-1 and J usage is TRBJ1-5; D gene unclear. The germline gives CDR1 MGHRA, CDR2 YSYEKL. Trimming took 4 bases from V and 4 from J, leaving 14 bases between them. The CDR3 extends over 15 amino acids. In DNA form, the CDR3 reads TGCGCCAGCAGCCCGGAATTCGGGTCGAATCAGCCCCAGCATTTT. Amino acid sequence: CASSPEFGSNQPQHF.

The chain uses TRBV2 and TRBJ2-1; TRBD1 might be the D (6 bases). In germline, CDR1 is SNHLY, CDR2 FYNNEI. The CDR3 is made up of 13 amino acids. Trimming took 3 bases from V and 9 from J, leaving 12 bases between them. The CDR3 protein is CASSDNPRGEQFF. The CDR3 DNA reads as TGTGCCAGCAGTGATAACCCCAGGGGTGAGCAGTTCTTC. Together with reference TRBV2 and TRBJ2-1, the CDR3 gives the full variable domain: EPEVTQTPSHQVTQMGQEVILRCVPISNHLYFYWYRQILGQKVEFLVSFYNNEISEKSEIFDDQFSVERPDGSNFTLKIRSTKLEDSAMYFCASSDNPRGEQFFGPGTRLTVL.

The chain couples TRBV2 to TRBJ2-3; 8 bases are a match to TRBD1. The trim removed 4 bases at V and 8 bases at J, leaving 5 bases unmatched. This CDR3 has 13 amino acids. Germline lookup yields CDR1 SNHLY and CDR2 FYNNEI. The CDR3 region has the DNA TGTGCCAGCAGTGGTCAGGGGGCGGTTACGCAGTATTTT. Amino acids: CASSGQGAVTQYF.

This clone was observed a handful of times. The rearrangement uses TRBV11-3 and TRBJ2-2, with unresolved D. The germline CDR1 and CDR2 sequences are SGHNT and YENEEA. The V and J ends lost 0 bases and 6 bases respectively, with 17 bases between them. CDR3 size: 17 residues. CDR3 nucleotides: TGTGCCAGCAGCTTAGATTGGGGTAGAGAGAGCGCCGGGGAGCTGTTTTTT. It yields the protein CASSLDWGRESAGELFF.

The rearrangement links TRBV27 to TRBJ1-3; TRBD1 matches at 10 bases. The CDR3 loop spans 15 amino acids. Losses at the gene ends were 2 bases for V and 8 bases for J; bases not matched to a gene: 6. CDR1 is MNHEY, CDR2 SMNVEV, per germline (reference sequence). CDR3 region: CASSLSWTGGHTIYF. The CDR3 coding sequence is TGTGCCAGCAGTTTAAGTTGGACAGGGGGTCACACCATATATTTT.

The rearrangement links TRBV15 to TRBJ1-1, with unresolved D. Looked up from germline, CDR1 is LNHNV and CDR2 is YYDKDF (reference sequence). The CDR3 length is 13 residues. V lost 0 bases and J lost 6, with 8 bases in between. CDR3 residues: CATSRDFAAEAFF. The CDR3 DNA follows: TGTGCCACCAGCAGAGATTTCGCCGCTGAAGCTTTCTTT.

V and J are TRBV14 and TRBJ1-1; 7 nucleotides match TRBD1. The CDR3 contains 15 residues. The germline gives CDR1 SGHDN, CDR2 FVKESK. Unmatched junction bases numbered 10, after V lost 4 bases and J lost 5 bases. DNA of the CDR3: TGTGCCAGCAGCCGCACTCAGGGGGGTAGGACTGAAGCTTTCTTT. Residues: CASSRTQGGRTEAFF.

DNA of the CDR3: TGTGCCAGCAGCTTGTCGTCAGGGGCCCTCTCTGGAAACACCATATATTTT. The encoded protein is CASSLSSGALSGNTIYF. The rearrangement joins TRBV7-2 to TRBJ1-3, with D possibly matching TRBD1 (6 bases). Germline V gene lookup returns CDR1 SGHTA and CDR2 FQGNSA. V lost 3 bases and J 0 bases, leaving 15 bases between the germline ends. The CDR3 runs 17 residues.

The rearrangement uses TRBV28 and TRBJ2-3; D unclear. CDR3 size: 16 residues. The germline V gene has CDR1 MDHEN and CDR2 SYDVKM. V dropped 0 bases and J dropped 2 bases, with 12 bases sitting between them. The CDR3 loop reads CASSLWSPYSTDTQYF. Written as DNA, the CDR3 is TGTGCCAGCAGTTTATGGTCACCCTATTCCACAGATACGCAGTATTTT.

This clone occurred a few times. V usage is TRBV7-3 and J usage is TRBJ1-2; no clear D gene. The CDR3 totals 13 residues. Looked up from germline, CDR1 is SGHTA and CDR2 is FQGTGA. V was pared by 1 base and J by 8 bases, with 11 bases between. In nucleotides, the CDR3 is TGTGCCAGCAGCTTAAAGTGGCAGAGGGGCTACACCTTC. This encodes CASSLKWQRGYTF.

The chain uses TRBV28 and TRBJ1-5; 7 bases align to TRBD1. With 5 bases clipped from V and 5 bases from J, the junction kept 15 bases outside the gene matches. The CDR3 contains 17 residues. CDR1 and CDR2 (germline): MDHEN, SYDVKM. CDR3 sequence: CASSRGRDSAWDQPQHF. The CDR3 region has the DNA TGTGCCAGCAGTCGCGGCCGGGACAGCGCTTGGGATCAGCCCCAGCATTTT. The variable domain in full, with the rest retrieved from reference TRBV28 and TRBJ1-5, is DVKVTQSSRYLVKRTGEKVFLECVQDMDHENMFWYRQDPGLGLRLIYFSYDVKMKEKGDIPEGYSVSREKKERFSLILESASTNQTSMYLCASSRGRDSAWDQPQHFGDGTRLSIL.

The V gene is TRBV7-2, the J gene TRBJ2-7; 9 nucleotides line up with TRBD2. Germline lookup yields CDR1 SGHTA and CDR2 FQGNSA. This CDR3 is built from 12 residues. Unmatched junction bases numbered 5, after V lost 2 bases and J lost 12 bases. The CDR3 is CASSLSGRSPYF. The CDR3 DNA sequence: TGTGCCAGCAGCTTAAGCGGGAGGTCCCCGTACTTC. The complete variable domain, with remaining parts taken from reference TRBV7-2 and TRBJ2-7, reads GAGVSQSPSNKVTEKGKDVELRCDPISGHTALYWYRQSLGQGLEFLIYFQGNSAPDKSGLPSDRFSAERTGGSVSTLTIQRTQQEDSAVYLCASSLSGRSPYFGPGTRLTVT.